These 27 T cell receptor beta chains share one sample of origin, sequenced in a study of shared clonotypes between healthy human individuals. The data were produced by immunoSEQ multiplex PCR, yet TCRdb's version contains in-frame clones alone and is incomplete. This sample has approximately 1.1 million clones, with about 84% found just once. The specimen sequenced was memory CD4+ T cells from PBMCs. Documented subset: CD45RA-negative fraction. These receptors were obtained from a man aged 18 to 29 in good health. Some clones in this sample may be carry-over from other donors' samples.

The rearrangement links TRBV7-9 to TRBJ2-4; D is tentatively TRBD1 or TRBD2 (5 bases each). CDR3 length: 18 residues. Germline V gene data show CDR1 as SEHNR and CDR2 as FQNEAQ (reference sequence). Trimming removed 1 base from V and 1 base from J, with 17 bases in between. Here the CDR3 DNA reads TGTGCCAGCAGCTTAGGCCACCGGGACGTCCGGGCCAAAAACATTCAGTACTTC. Its protein product is CASSLGHRDVRAKNIQYF.

With respect to this clone: Other DNA variants within this sample encode the same CDR3. The J gene is TRBJ1-2, the V gene TRBV27; a weak D match, TRBD1 (6 bases). CDR3 length: 13 residues. The V gene's germline CDR1 is MNHEY and CDR2 SMNVEV (reference sequence). V was clipped by 3 bases and J by 7 bases, with 12 bases between them. This CDR3 reads CASSFRGARGYTF. The CDR3 region has the DNA TGTGCCAGCAGTTTTCGGGGGGCGCGTGGCTACACCTTC.

This clone was observed at least ten times. The chain is built from TRBV19 and TRBJ1-1; the match to TRBD1 covers 9 bases. Per germline, CDR1 LNHDA and CDR2 SQIVND (reference sequence). V lost 6 bases and J lost 5; bases outside the gene matches: 7. CDR3 length: 14 amino acids. CDR3 amino acids: CASSYRGPRTEAFF. The CDR3 DNA sequence: TGTGCCAGTAGCTACAGGGGGCCACGGACTGAAGCTTTCTTT.

The V gene is TRBV6-5, the J gene TRBJ2-5; TRBD1 might be the D (6 bases). Looked up from germline, CDR1 is MNHEY and CDR2 is SVGAGI. This CDR3 has 12 amino acids. V lost 5 bases and J lost 5, with 9 bases in between. The CDR3 nucleotides read TGTGCCAGCAGTAGGGGGATCGAGACCCAGTACTTC. It is translated as CASSRGIETQYF.

The rearrangement uses TRBV4-3 and TRBJ2-5, with TRBD1 matching 9 bases. This CDR3 has 15 residues. Germline values: CDR1 LGHNA, CDR2 YSLEER. J lost 8 bases, V lost 0 bases, and 7 bases had no gene match. CDR3 region: CASSQEVQGAGTQYF. The CDR3 nucleotides read TGCGCCAGCAGCCAAGAGGTACAGGGGGCTGGTACCCAGTACTTC.

This sequence joins TRBV15 and TRBJ1-2; D ambiguous. The CDR3 has 15 residues. Germline CDR1 and CDR2: LNHNV and YYDKDF (reference sequence). V gave up 0 bases and J gave up 6 bases, with 14 bases separating them. The CDR3 sequence is CATSRDRASPDGYTF. CDR3 DNA sequence: TGTGCCACCAGCAGAGACCGGGCCTCACCCGATGGCTACACCTTC.

The chain carries TRBV6-5 and TRBJ2-7; 10 bases match TRBD1. The CDR3 runs to 14 residues. V gave up 9 bases and J gave up 7 bases; unmatched junction bases: 12. Germline CDR1 is MNHEY and CDR2 is SVGAGI. The CDR3 here is CASKRPGQGREQYF. The CDR3, as DNA: TGTGCCAGTAAGAGACCGGGACAGGGGCGGGAGCAGTACTTC.

V usage is TRBV7-3 and J usage is TRBJ2-3; 10 nucleotides line up with TRBD2. The V gene end was trimmed by 5 bases and the J gene end by 5 bases; junction bases not matched to a gene: 10. The CDR3 length is 16 residues. Germline V gives CDR1 SGHTA, CDR2 FQGTGA. DNA of the CDR3: TGTGCCAGCAGCCCGGCGGCTAGCGGGAGTAGAGATACGCAGTATTTT. The encoded protein is CASSPAASGSRDTQYF. Full variable domain (missing parts from reference TRBV7-3 and TRBJ2-3): GAGVSQTPSNKVTEKGKYVELRCDPISGHTALYWYRQSLGQGPEFLIYFQGTGAADDSGLPNDRFFAVRPEGSVSTLKIQRTERGDSAVYLCASSPAASGSRDTQYFGPGTRLTVL.

The chain is built from TRBV28 and TRBJ1-1; D call uncertain. The germline V gene encodes CDR1 MDHEN and CDR2 SYDVKM. The CDR3 covers 14 residues. V was cut by 5 bases and J by 6 bases, with 16 bases left in between. CDR3 DNA sequence: TGTGCCAGCAGTCTCGGACTCCGAGGCGCTGAAGCTTTCTTT. It codes for CASSLGLRGAEAFF.

The V call is TRBV5-6, the J call TRBJ2-5; tentative D call: TRBD2 (5 bases). The CDR3 length is 12 residues. Trimming took off 3 bases at V and 7 bases at J, with 10 bases between the two ends. Per the germline V gene, CDR1 is SGHDT and CDR2 is YYEEEE. The CDR3 reads CASSSGKATQYF. CDR3 nucleotide sequence: TGTGCCAGCAGCTCGGGAAAGGCGACCCAGTACTTC.

Regarding this clone: The junction does not match germline at one end; this may be a read error. The chain uses TRBV6-1 and TRBJ1-1; D uncertain. The length of the CDR3 is 12 residues. Germline V gene lookup returns CDR1 MNHNS and CDR2 SASEGT. The CDR3: CASREAMGKAFF. The CDR3 coding sequence is TGTGCCAGCAGGGAAGCAATGGGAAAAGCTTTCTTT.

This clone has only a few counts. The chain combines TRBV18 with TRBJ1-5, with 10 positions matching TRBD1. CDR3 length: 15 amino acids. Trimming removed 2 bases from V and 6 bases from J; junction bases left unmatched: 4. Germline CDR1 is KGHSH and CDR2 is LQKENI. CDR3 DNA sequence: TGTGCCAGCTCACCAGGACAGGGGGGGGGTCAGCCCCAGCATTTT. It yields the protein CASSPGQGGGQPQHF.

This chain connects TRBV29-1 to TRBJ2-5, with unresolved D. The germline gives CDR1 SQVTM, CDR2 ANQGSEA. CDR3 length equals 10 residues. Trimming stripped 6 bases from V and 4 bases from J, with 6 bases between. Here the CDR3 reads CSVGLETQYF. The DNA for the CDR3 is TGCAGCGTCGGGTTAGAGACCCAGTACTTC. Full variable domain (rest looked up from reference TRBV29-1 and TRBJ2-5): SAVISQKPSRDICQRGTSLTIQCQVDSQVTMMFWYRQQPGQSLTLIATANQGSEATYESGFVIDKFPISRPNLTFSTLTVSNMSPEDSSIYLCSVGLETQYFGPGTRLLVL.

This clone has just one count. The V call is TRBV6-6, the J call TRBJ2-4, with D perhaps matching TRBD1 (6 bases). Trimming took 4 bases from V and 0 from J, leaving 10 bases between them. Per the germline V gene, CDR1 is MNHNY and CDR2 is SVGAGI (reference sequence). The CDR3 has 15 residues. The chain's CDR3 is CASSLLGGAKNIQYF. CDR3 bases: TGTGCCAGCAGTTTGCTAGGGGGAGCCAAAAACATTCAGTACTTC.

The chain recombines TRBV7-3 with TRBJ2-2, with D perhaps TRBD1 (5 bases). The germline V gene encodes CDR1 SGHTA and CDR2 FQGTGA. V was pared by 4 bases and J by 6 bases, with 12 bases between. The CDR3 is 14 amino acids. CDR3 sequence (DNA): TGTGCCAGCAGCTCCAGGGTTGGCTCCGGGGAGCTGTTTTTT. Translated: CASSSRVGSGELFF.

The chain carries TRBV28 and TRBJ2-3; 11 nucleotides align to TRBD1. CDR1 and CDR2 from the germline V gene are MDHEN and SYDVKM. V trimming: 6 bases; J trimming: 2 bases; junction bases outside the gene matches: 13. This CDR3 is 18 amino acids long. This CDR3 reads CASRNLKPGQGDTDTQYF. CDR3 in DNA: TGTGCCAGCAGAAACCTAAAACCGGGACAGGGGGACACAGATACGCAGTATTTT.

This chain joins TRBV9 and TRBJ2-7; the D gene is possibly TRBD2 (7 bases). This CDR3 contains 15 residues. Germline-derived CDR1 and CDR2 are SGDLS and YYNGEE. With 4 bases removed from V and 2 bases from J, the gap between germline ends came to 16 bases. The CDR3 nucleotides are TGTGCCAGCAGCTCAAGGGGGGGGCAGCCCTACGAGCAGTACTTC. It translates to CASSSRGGQPYEQYF.

The chain couples TRBV7-2 to TRBJ2-7, with D perhaps TRBD1 (7 bases). Germline V lookup: CDR1 SGHTA, CDR2 FQGNSA. There are 15 residues in the CDR3. Trimming took 5 bases from V and 2 from J, leaving 16 bases between them. CDR3 region: CASSTRGEDPYEQYF. CDR3 bases: TGTGCCAGCAGCACCAGGGGGGAGGATCCCTACGAGCAGTACTTC.

The V call is TRBV12-5, the J call TRBJ2-3; D could derive from TRBD1 or TRBD2 (5 bases each). CDR1 and CDR2 (germline): LGHNT, FRNRAP. Between the trimmed V and J ends, which lost 2 bases and 11 bases, there was a span of 14 bases. This CDR3 is 13 amino acids long. The CDR3 region has the DNA TGTGCTAGTGGTTTGAGGGACGACTCGCAGCAGTATTTT. It codes for CASGLRDDSQQYF. Combining the CDR3 with reference TRBV12-5 and TRBJ2-3 gives the whole variable domain DARVTQTPRHKVTEMGQEVTMRCQPILGHNTVFWYRQTMMQGLELLAYFRNRAPLDDSGMPKDRFSAEMPDATLATLKIQPSEPRDSAVYFCASGLRDDSQQYFGPGTRLTVL.

In nucleotides, the CDR3 is TGTGCCAGCAGGGACGACAGGGGAGATGGTCAAGAGACCCAGTACTTC. Translating gives CASRDDRGDGQETQYF. The rearrangement links TRBV2 to TRBJ2-5; 8 nucleotides align to TRBD1. V gave up 6 bases and J gave up 2 bases; unmatched junction bases: 11. This CDR3 contains 16 residues. Germline assignment: CDR1 SNHLY and CDR2 FYNNEI.

About this clone itself: The sample holds other DNA sequences that translate to the same CDR3. This chain uses TRBV2 with TRBJ1-5; D is uncertain. The CDR3 is 14 residues long. Germline V gives CDR1 SNHLY, CDR2 FYNNEI. V lost 3 bases, J lost 0 bases, and 6 bases lay in between. The CDR3 protein is CASSDLNSNQPQHF. The DNA of the CDR3 is TGTGCCAGCAGTGATTTGAATAGCAATCAGCCCCAGCATTTT.

To note about this clone: The conserved phenylalanine or tryptophan is not found at the CDR3 terminus, so this likely reflects a read error. No DNA is shown, since the ends of the CDR3 on it are uncertain; the CDR3 is the one TCRdb lists. This chain joins TRBV27 and TRBJ1-1; TRBD1 is taken as the D call from the table, unchecked against the DNA. Germline CDR1 MNHEY, CDR2 SMNVEV (reference sequence). The CDR3 contains 9 residues when both ends are counted. The CDR3 loop reads CASSFRTGG.

Points on this clone: A much larger clone differs from this one at a single base, so this may be a read error. Within the sample, other DNA sequences also encode this same CDR3. The V gene is TRBV11-2, the J gene TRBJ2-7, with TRBD1 identical over 8 bases. CDR1 and CDR2 (germline): SGHAT, FQNNGV. The CDR3 loop spans 16 amino acids. The CDR3 sequence is CASSSFRQGRSYEQYF. The CDR3 nucleotides are TGTGCCAGCAGCTCCTTTCGACAGGGGCGATCCTACGAGCAGTATTTC.

The V call is TRBV19, the J call TRBJ2-7; 15 bases are shared with TRBD2. Per germline, CDR1 LNHDA and CDR2 SQIVND (reference sequence). This CDR3 contains 18 residues. V lost 4 bases, J lost 2 bases, and 9 bases stayed unmatched. CDR3 sequence: CASSTSGLAGGGAYEQYF. The DNA of the CDR3 is TGTGCCAGTAGTACCTCGGGACTAGCGGGAGGAGGGGCCTACGAGCAGTACTTC.

The V and J genes are TRBV21-1 and TRBJ2-7. TRBV21-1 is described as a pseudogene. The CDR3 spans 12 residues. The CDR3 loop reads CASSKGCYEQYF. The CDR3, as DNA: TGTGCCAGCAGCAAAGGGTGCTACGAGCAGTACTTC.

The V gene is TRBV18, the J gene TRBJ1-1; maybe TRBD1 (5 bases). This CDR3 is built from 14 residues. Germline CDR1 KGHSH, CDR2 LQKENI. Trimming removed 3 bases at V and 1 base at J, with 9 bases between. The CDR3 DNA follows: TGTGCCAGCTCACCCGGCGGACAGAACACTGAAGCTTTCTTT. Translation gives CASSPGGQNTEAFF.

This clone appeared a single time. The chain employs TRBV14 and TRBJ2-7; TRBD2 matches 11 bases. V shed 2 bases and J 6 bases; nucleotides not matched to a gene: 6. The germline gives CDR1 SGHDN, CDR2 FVKESK. The CDR3 loop spans 15 amino acids. The CDR3 region has the DNA TGTGCCAGCAGCCAAATAGCGGGAGGGCCTGGCGAGCAGTACTTC. Its protein product is CASSQIAGGPGEQYF.